These T cell receptor beta chains were read from a single sample in a study of cytomegalovirus exposure and HLA in healthy donors. TCRdb's copy holds only in-frame clones and misses some; the assay was immunoSEQ multiplex PCR. The sample lists around 150,000 clones; roughly 80% were seen once. Input material: PBMCs. Receptor source: a woman in her forties or fifties in good health and CMV-seropositive. CDR3s include the opening cysteine and the closing phenylalanine or tryptophan.

V gene	J gene	CDR3 protein
TRBV28	TRBJ1-2	CASSFGNSYGYTF
TRBV2	TRBJ2-3	CASNMWGGSTDTQYF
TRBV28	TRBJ2-7	CASSSELAGGISYEQYF
TRBV2	TRBJ2-7	CASSEDLGLVSYEQYF
TRBV7-3	TRBJ1-1	CASSLTGENTEAFF
TRBV15	TRBJ1-2	CATNTRTGGGGGYGYTF
TRBV13	TRBJ2-7	CASSLGSGNEQYF
TRBV5-1	TRBJ1-1	CASSLIGQGNTEAFF
TRBV9	.	CASSVQAGDFGYEQYF
TRBV19	TRBJ1-4	CASTPRAAATNEKLFF
TRBV13	TRBJ1-1	CASSFSDRDTEAFF
TRBV7-3	TRBJ2-1	CASGELAGPYNEQFF
TRBV7-6	TRBJ2-1	CASGRDRGYNEQFF
TRBV6-5	TRBJ1-1	CASSYGQGRTEAFF
TRBV7-6	TRBJ2-7	CASSSQTGLAVYEQYF
TRBV15	TRBJ2-7	CATSRQRGEQYF
TRBV5-1	TRBJ2-3	CASSSGVSDTQYF
TRBV6-1	TRBJ2-3	CAISPGLGDTQYF